The T cell receptor beta chain under discussion was sequenced for a study of blood T cell repertoires in COVID-19. The CDR3 runs to 19 residues. V trimming: 2 bases; J trimming: 4 bases; junction bases outside the gene matches: 14. CDR1 is SGHDN and CDR2 is FVKESK in the germline V gene. Generated by immunoSEQ multiplex PCR, the TCRdb table keeps only in-frame clones and is missing some. The table lists 310,000 or so clones, 70% to 90% of them singletons. The sequence was collected from a woman aged 40 to 50 who had recovered from COVID-19. The sample was PBMCs or T cells enriched from blood (not recorded which). This chain joins TRBV14 and TRBJ2-1, with 10 bases that match TRBD2. The CDR3 DNA sequence: TGTGCCAGCAGCCAAAAAGTGGGGAGTAGCGGGAGGACTTACAATGAGCAGTTCTTC. As protein: CASSQKVGSSGRTYNEQFF.